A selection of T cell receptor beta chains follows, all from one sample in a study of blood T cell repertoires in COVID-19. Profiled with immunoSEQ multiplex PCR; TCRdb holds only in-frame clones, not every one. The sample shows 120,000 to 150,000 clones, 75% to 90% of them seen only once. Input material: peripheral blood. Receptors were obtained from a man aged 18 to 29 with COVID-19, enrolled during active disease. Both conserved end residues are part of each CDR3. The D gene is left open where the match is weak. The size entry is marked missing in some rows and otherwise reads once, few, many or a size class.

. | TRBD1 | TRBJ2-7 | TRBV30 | CAWSADRVNYEQYF | TGTGCCTGGAGTGCCGACAGGGTCAATTACGAGCAGTACTTC
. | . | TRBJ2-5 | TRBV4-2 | CASSQPGHRQETQYF | TGTGCCAGCAGCCAGCCGGGACACCGACAAGAGACCCAGTACTTC
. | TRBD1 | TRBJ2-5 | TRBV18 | CASSFQWDSRETQYF | TGTGCCAGCTCATTCCAATGGGACAGCCGAGAGACCCAGTACTTC
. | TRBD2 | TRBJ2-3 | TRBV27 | CASSLSLAGRQTDTQYF | TGTGCCAGCAGTTTATCGCTAGCGGGAAGACAGACAGATACGCAGTATTTT
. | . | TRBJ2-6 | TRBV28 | CASRPGGANVLTF | TGTGCCAGCAGACCAGGCGGGGCCAACGTCCTGACTTTC
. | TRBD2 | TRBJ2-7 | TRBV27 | CASASGGSYEQYF | TGTGCCAGCGCTTCGGGGGGTTCCTACGAGCAGTACTTC
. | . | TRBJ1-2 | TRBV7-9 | CASGYNGYGYTF | TGTGCCAGCGGCTACAATGGCTATGGCTACACCTTC
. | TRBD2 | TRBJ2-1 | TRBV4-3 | CASRQGLAHWGEQFF | TGCGCCAGCAGGCAGGGACTAGCGCATTGGGGTGAGCAGTTCTTC
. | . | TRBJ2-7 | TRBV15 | CATSREVSYEQYF | TGTGCCACCAGCAGAGAGGTCAGCTACGAGCAGTACTTC
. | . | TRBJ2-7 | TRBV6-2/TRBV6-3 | CASSYGQGTYEQYF | TGTGCCAGCAGTTACGGGCAGGGGACCTACGAGCAGTACTTC
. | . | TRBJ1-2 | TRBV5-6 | CASSLASGYTF | TGTGCCAGCAGCTTAGCGTCGGGCTACACCTTC
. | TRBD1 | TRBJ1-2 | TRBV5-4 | CASSFQGQPYGYTF | TGTGCCAGCAGCTTCCAGGGACAGCCCTATGGCTACACCTTC
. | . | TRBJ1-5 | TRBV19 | CASSTLEEEPQHF | TGTGCCAGTAGTACCCTTGAGGAGGAGCCCCAGCATTTT
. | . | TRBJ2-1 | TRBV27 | CASSSPAASSYNEQFF | TGTGCCAGCAGTTCCCCAGCGGCGAGCTCCTACAATGAGCAGTTCTTC
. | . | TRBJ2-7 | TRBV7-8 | CASSLFRGYEQYF | TGTGCCAGCAGCTTATTCAGGGGCTACGAGCAGTACTTC
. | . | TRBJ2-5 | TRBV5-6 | CASSFWPLQETQYF | TGTGCCAGCAGCTTTTGGCCGCTCCAAGAGACCCAGTACTTC
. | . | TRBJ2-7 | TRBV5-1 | CASSLDWSYEQYF | TGCGCCAGCAGCTTGGACTGGTCCTACGAGCAGTACTTC
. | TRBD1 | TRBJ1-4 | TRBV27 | CASSTRRQGTTNEKLLF | TGTGCCAGCAGTACCCGGAGACAGGGGACAACTAATGAAAAACTGCTTTTT
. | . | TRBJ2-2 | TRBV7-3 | CASSLGGSNTGELFF | TGTGCCAGCAGCCTAGGGGGTTCGAACACCGGGGAGCTGTTTTTT
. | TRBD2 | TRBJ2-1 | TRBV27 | CASSNSGTSGYNEQFF | TGTGCCAGCAGTAACTCCGGGACTAGCGGATACAATGAGCAGTTCTTC
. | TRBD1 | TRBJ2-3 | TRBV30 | CAWSPTGGGTDTQYF | TGTGCCTGGAGTCCCACAGGGGGCGGCACAGATACGCAGTATTTT
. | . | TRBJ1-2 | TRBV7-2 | CASSFGGTYGYTF | TGTGCCAGCAGCTTTGGGGGCACCTATGGCTACACCTTC
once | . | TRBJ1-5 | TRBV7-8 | CASSLANPVENQPQHF | TGTGCCAGCAGCTTAGCTAATCCGGTAGAGAATCAGCCCCAGCATTTT
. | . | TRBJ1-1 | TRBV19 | CASSPIEPIEAFF | TGTGCCAGTAGTCCCATCGAGCCCATCGAAGCTTTCTTT
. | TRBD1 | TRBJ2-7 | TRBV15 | CATSPMTGRLEQYF | TGTGCCACCAGCCCGATGACAGGGCGCTTAGAGCAGTACTTC
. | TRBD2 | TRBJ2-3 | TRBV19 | CASSVLAGVGTDTQYF | TGTGCCAGTAGTGTACTAGCGGGAGTGGGCACAGATACGCAGTATTTT
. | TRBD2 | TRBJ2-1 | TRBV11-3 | CASSSASGRAYNEQFF | TGTGCCAGCAGCTCCGCTAGCGGGAGGGCCTACAATGAGCAGTTCTTC
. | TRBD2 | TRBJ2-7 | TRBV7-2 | CASSLRASGRREQYF | TGTGCCAGCAGCTTACGGGCTAGCGGGAGGCGCGAGCAGTACTTC
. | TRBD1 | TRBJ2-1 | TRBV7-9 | CASRRTGSSYNEQFF | TGTGCCAGCAGAAGGACAGGGAGCTCCTACAATGAGCAGTTCTTC
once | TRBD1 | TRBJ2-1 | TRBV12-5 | CASGSTTGVAYNEQFF | TGTGCTAGTGGTTCCACGACAGGGGTCGCCTACAATGAGCAGTTCTTC
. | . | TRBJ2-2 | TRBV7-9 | CASSLGQGQNTGELFF | TGTGCCAGCAGCTTAGGCCAGGGACAAAACACCGGGGAGCTGTTTTTT
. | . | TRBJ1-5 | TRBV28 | CASIKQDGGQPQHF | TGTGCCAGCATCAAACAGGATGGGGGCCAGCCCCAGCATTTT
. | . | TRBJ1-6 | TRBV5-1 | CASSGGSSYNSPLHF | TGCGCCAGCAGCGGAGGGAGCTCCTATAATTCACCCCTCCACTTT
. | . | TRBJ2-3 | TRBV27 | CASSLLITDTQYF | TGTGCCAGCAGTTTATTAATCACAGATACGCAGTATTTT
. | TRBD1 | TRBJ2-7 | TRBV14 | CASSRTGGGYEQYF | TGTGCCAGCAGCAGGACAGGGGGCGGGTACGAGCAGTACTTC
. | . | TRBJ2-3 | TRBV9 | CASSPSRGTDTQYF | TGTGCCAGCAGCCCTTCCCGGGGCACAGATACGCAGTATTTT
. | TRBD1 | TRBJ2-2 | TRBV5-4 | CASSLGLQGDTGELFF | TGTGCCAGCAGCTTGGGTCTGCAGGGGGACACCGGGGAGCTGTTTTTT
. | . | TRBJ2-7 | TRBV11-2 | CASSLDFSGFDEQYF | TGTGCCAGCAGCTTAGATTTCAGCGGGTTCGACGAGCAGTACTTC
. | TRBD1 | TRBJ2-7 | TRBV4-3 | CASSQRQGASYEQYF | TGCGCCAGCAGCCAACGACAGGGGGCGTCCTACGAGCAGTACTTC
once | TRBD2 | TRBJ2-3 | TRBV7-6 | CASSPRGRRPTSGHGDTQYF | TGTGCCAGCAGTCCTAGGGGTCGGCGACCGACTAGCGGGCATGGAGATACGCAGTATTTT
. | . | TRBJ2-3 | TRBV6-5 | CASSWAGDTQYF | TGTGCCAGCAGCTGGGCTGGGGATACGCAGTATTTT
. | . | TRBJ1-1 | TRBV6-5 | CASRYGHQNTEAFF | TGTGCCAGCAGGTATGGACACCAGAACACTGAAGCTTTCTTT
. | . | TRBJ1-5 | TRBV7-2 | CASSLVSGGNQPQHF | TGTGCCAGCAGCTTAGTCTCAGGGGGCAATCAGCCCCAGCATTTT
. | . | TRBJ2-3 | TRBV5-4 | CASSQPGGTYTDTQYF | TGTGCCAGCAGCCAACCTGGGGGCACATACACAGATACGCAGTATTTT
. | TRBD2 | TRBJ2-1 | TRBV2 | CASSEARRESGSNEQFF | TGTGCCAGCAGTGAAGCGCGGCGGGAGTCTGGTAGCAATGAGCAGTTCTTC
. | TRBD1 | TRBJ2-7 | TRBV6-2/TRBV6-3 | CASSLSQGAYEQYF | TGTGCCAGCAGTTTAAGTCAGGGGGCCTACGAGCAGTACTTC
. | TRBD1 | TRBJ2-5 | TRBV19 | CASSSPTTGIETQYF | TGTGCCAGTAGTTCCCCCACGACAGGGATCGAGACCCAGTACTTC
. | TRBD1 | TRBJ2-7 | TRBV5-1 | CASSWTGDHEQYF | TGCGCCAGCAGCTGGACAGGGGACCACGAGCAGTACTTC
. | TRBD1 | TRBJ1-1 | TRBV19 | CASSMGTGEMNTEAFF | TGTGCCAGTAGTATGGGGACAGGGGAAATGAACACTGAAGCTTTCTTT
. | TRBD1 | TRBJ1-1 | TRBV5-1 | CASSPNRLLQGIYSRENTEAFF | TGCGCCAGCAGCCCCAACCGACTGTTACAGGGGATTTACTCTCGAGAGAACACTGAAGCTTTCTTT